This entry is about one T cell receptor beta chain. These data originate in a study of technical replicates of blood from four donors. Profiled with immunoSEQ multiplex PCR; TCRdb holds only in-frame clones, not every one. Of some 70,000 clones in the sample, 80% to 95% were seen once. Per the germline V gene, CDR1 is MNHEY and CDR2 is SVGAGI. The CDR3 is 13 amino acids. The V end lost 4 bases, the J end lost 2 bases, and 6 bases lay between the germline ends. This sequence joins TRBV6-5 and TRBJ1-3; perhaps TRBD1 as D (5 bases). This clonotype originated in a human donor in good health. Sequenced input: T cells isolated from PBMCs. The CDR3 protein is CASSWGAGNTIYF. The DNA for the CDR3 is TGTGCCAGCAGTTGGGGGGCTGGAAACACCATATATTTT.